This TCR beta chain appears in the sequencing data of a study of T cell responses to AZD1222 COVID-19 vaccine. As to this clone: Its antigen is undetermined.

Measured with immunoSEQ multiplex PCR; TCRdb has only the in-frame clones, and not every one. The table has 110,000 or so clones, 82% seen once. Whole-study results and caveats: The number of AZD1222 recipients seropositive at baseline was only five to seven. A mostly white British donor set with more females was recruited, and clonal diversity was possibly underestimated. CD4 TCRs linked to vaccination spanned spike, dominating at 160-218 and 743-854. None of the repertoires were sampled until the peak T cell response had passed.

V was shortened by 0 bases and J by 5 bases, with 11 bases between the two germline ends. CDR3 size: 14 residues. CDR1 and CDR2 (germline): SGHRS, YFSETQ. The J gene is TRBJ1-2, the V gene TRBV5-1; TRBD1 is a possible D gene (6 bases). Sequencing was performed on peripheral blood, taken on day 0 of AZD1222 vaccination. The sequence derives from an adult in good health. CDR3 loop: CASSLDGGQYGYTF. In nucleotides, the CDR3 is TGCGCCAGCAGCTTGGATGGTGGACAGTATGGCTACACCTTC.